Given below is one T cell receptor beta chain in context. This specimen comes from a study of CXCR3-negative and CXCR3-positive naive CD8 T cells. The method, 5' RACE with UMI labels, was used to prepare the TRB cDNA libraries. With the 5' RACE reads reprocessed, TCRdb shows one record per CDR3 protein and no DNA. Here the sample table reports 130,000 or so distinct CDR3 sequences. Sequenced sample: naive CXCR3- CD8+ T cells from blood. Subset given: CD45RO-CCR7+CD27+CD95- naive CD8+ T cells lacking CXCR3 (TNR3-). The sequence was collected from a human donor in good health. Some clones in this sample may be carry-over from other donors' samples.

The CDR3 sequence: CASSSLGLDVSGETQYF. The V gene is TRBV7-2, the J gene TRBJ2-5; TCRdb names TRBD2, which stays unverified in the absence of DNA. The CDR3 extends over 17 amino acids. Germline V gene sequence: CDR1 SGHTA, CDR2 FQGNSA.